This is a list of T cell receptor beta chains from one sample in a study of OX40 agonist ivuxolimab in advanced cancers. Method: immunoSEQ multiplex PCR; TCRdb's copy keeps in-frame clones and lacks some. The repertoire has under 95,000 clones, approximately 84% of them found once; the top ten carry 2.5% to 3%. Sequencing used CD4+ or CD8+ T cells sorted from blood, obtained in a trial of the OX40 agonist ivuxolimab. Source of these receptors: an adult with an advanced solid tumor such as melanoma, head and neck, liver or kidney cancer. Both conserved end residues are part of each CDR3. The order of the fields is D gene, V gene, clone size, J gene, CDR3 DNA, CDR3 protein. A D gene is named only where the DNA matches it firmly. Not all rows give a size; the values are once, few, many and, for expanded clones, a class.

d_call: TRBD2; v_call: TRBV2; clone_size: -; j_call: TRBJ2-1; cdr3_nt: TGTGCCAGCGACGGTAGCGGGGGCTCAATTGAGCAGTTCTTC; cdr3_aa: CASDGSGGSIEQFF
d_call: -; v_call: TRBV2; clone_size: -; j_call: TRBJ2-2; cdr3_nt: TGTGCCAGCAGTGTCCGGGGGACGTGGACCGGGGAGCTGTTTTTT; cdr3_aa: CASSVRGTWTGELFF
d_call: -; v_call: TRBV28; clone_size: -; j_call: TRBJ1-2; cdr3_nt: TGTGCCACCCGGGCGGGACCTAACTATGGCTACACCTTC; cdr3_aa: CATRAGPNYGYTF
d_call: -; v_call: TRBV19; clone_size: -; j_call: TRBJ2-7; cdr3_nt: TGTGCCAGTAGTTCTCAACACCGGGACAACTACGAGCAGTACTTC; cdr3_aa: CASSSQHRDNYEQYF
d_call: -; v_call: TRBV7-2; clone_size: few; j_call: TRBJ2-2; cdr3_nt: TGTGCCAGCAGCCCCTCCTGGGTCGGGGAGCTGTTTTTT; cdr3_aa: CASSPSWVGELFF
d_call: -; v_call: TRBV6-4; clone_size: once; j_call: TRBJ1-4; cdr3_nt: TGTGCCAGCAGTGAACAGGGAGGGGAAAAACTGTTTTTT; cdr3_aa: CASSEQGGEKLFF
d_call: -; v_call: TRBV6-6; clone_size: -; j_call: TRBJ2-7; cdr3_nt: TGTGCCAGCAGTGACGAAACCGAGCAGTACTTC; cdr3_aa: CASSDETEQYF
d_call: -; v_call: TRBV11-2; clone_size: -; j_call: TRBJ1-6; cdr3_nt: TGTGCCAGCAGTGACCGTGGGGGCAAGAATTCACCCCTCCACTTT; cdr3_aa: CASSDRGGKNSPLHF
d_call: -; v_call: TRBV4-1; clone_size: -; j_call: TRBJ1-5; cdr3_nt: TGCGCCAGCAGCCAAACAAGGACAGACCGATACAATCAGCCCCAGCATTTT; cdr3_aa: CASSQTRTDRYNQPQHF
d_call: -; v_call: TRBV28; clone_size: -; j_call: TRBJ2-1; cdr3_nt: TGTGCCAGCAGTTTGATCACAGGGTTAGGTGAGCAGTTCTTC; cdr3_aa: CASSLITGLGEQFF
d_call: -; v_call: TRBV5-8; clone_size: -; j_call: TRBJ1-3; cdr3_nt: TGTGCCAGCAGCCTTCGTGGTAGTGCTGGAAACACCATATATTTT; cdr3_aa: CASSLRGSAGNTIYF
d_call: TRBD1; v_call: TRBV11-2; clone_size: -; j_call: TRBJ1-2; cdr3_nt: TGTGCCAGCAGCACCACCGGGACAGGGGATTATGGCTACACCTTC; cdr3_aa: CASSTTGTGDYGYTF
d_call: -; v_call: TRBV7-2; clone_size: -; j_call: TRBJ2-2; cdr3_nt: TGTGCCAGCAGTCTCAGGGCGGAGGGGCTGTTTTTT; cdr3_aa: CASSLRAEGLFF
d_call: -; v_call: TRBV6-5; clone_size: -; j_call: TRBJ2-2; cdr3_nt: TGTGCCAGCAGTTACTCGACATATTACGCAACCGGGGAGCTGTTTTTT; cdr3_aa: CASSYSTYYATGELFF
d_call: -; v_call: TRBV6-4; clone_size: -; j_call: TRBJ2-2; cdr3_nt: TGTGCCAGCAGAGATCAGGGAATCACCGGGGAGCTGTTTTTT; cdr3_aa: CASRDQGITGELFF
d_call: -; v_call: TRBV28; clone_size: once; j_call: TRBJ1-6; cdr3_nt: TGTGCCAGCAGTCCAGACAGTTATAATTCACCCCTCCACTTT; cdr3_aa: CASSPDSYNSPLHF
d_call: -; v_call: TRBV6-1; clone_size: -; j_call: TRBJ1-1; cdr3_nt: TGTGCCAGCTTACCCCGGGCGGGCAGCGCTGAAGCTTTCTTT; cdr3_aa: CASLPRAGSAEAFF